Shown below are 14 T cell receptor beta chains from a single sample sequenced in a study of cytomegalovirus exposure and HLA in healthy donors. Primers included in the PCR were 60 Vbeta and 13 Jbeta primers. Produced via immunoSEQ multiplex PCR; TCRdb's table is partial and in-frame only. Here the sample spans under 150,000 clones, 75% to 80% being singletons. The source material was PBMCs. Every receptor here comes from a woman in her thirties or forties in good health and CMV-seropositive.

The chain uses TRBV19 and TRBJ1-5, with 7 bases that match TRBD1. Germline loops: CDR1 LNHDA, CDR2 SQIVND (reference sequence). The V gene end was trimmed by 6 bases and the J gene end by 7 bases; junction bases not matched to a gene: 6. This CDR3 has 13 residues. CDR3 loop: CASRDRESQPQHF. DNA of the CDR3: TGTGCCAGTAGAGACAGGGAAAGCCAGCCCCAGCATTTT. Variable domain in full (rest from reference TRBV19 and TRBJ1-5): DGGITQSPKYLFRKEGQNVTLSCEQNLNHDAMYWYRQDPGQGLRLIYYSQIVNDFQKGDIAEGYSVSREKKESFPLTVTSAQKNPTAFYLCASRDRESQPQHFGDGTRLSIL.

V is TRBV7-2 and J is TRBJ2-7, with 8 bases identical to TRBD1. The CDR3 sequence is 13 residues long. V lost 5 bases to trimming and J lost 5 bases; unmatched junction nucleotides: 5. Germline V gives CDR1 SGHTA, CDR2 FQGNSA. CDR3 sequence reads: CASSTRTGNEQYF. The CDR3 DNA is TGTGCCAGCAGCACCCGGACAGGGAACGAGCAGTACTTC. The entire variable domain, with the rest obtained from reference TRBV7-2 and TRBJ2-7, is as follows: GAGVSQSPSNKVTEKGKDVELRCDPISGHTALYWYRQSLGQGLEFLIYFQGNSAPDKSGLPSDRFSAERTGGSVSTLTIQRTQQEDSAVYLCASSTRTGNEQYFGPGTRLTVT.

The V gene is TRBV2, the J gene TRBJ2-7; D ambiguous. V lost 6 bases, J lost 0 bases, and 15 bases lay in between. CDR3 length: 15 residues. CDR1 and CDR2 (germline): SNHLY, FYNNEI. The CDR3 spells CASSPSHLSSYEQYF. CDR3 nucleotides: TGTGCCAGCAGCCCATCCCATCTGAGCTCCTACGAGCAGTACTTC.

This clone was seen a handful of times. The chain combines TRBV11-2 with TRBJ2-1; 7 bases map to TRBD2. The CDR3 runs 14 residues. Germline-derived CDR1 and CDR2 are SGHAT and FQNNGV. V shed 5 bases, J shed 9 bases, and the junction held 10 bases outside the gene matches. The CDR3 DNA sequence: TGTGCCAGCAGCAACTCCGGACTAGTTTTTGAGCAGTTCTTC. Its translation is CASSNSGLVFEQFF.

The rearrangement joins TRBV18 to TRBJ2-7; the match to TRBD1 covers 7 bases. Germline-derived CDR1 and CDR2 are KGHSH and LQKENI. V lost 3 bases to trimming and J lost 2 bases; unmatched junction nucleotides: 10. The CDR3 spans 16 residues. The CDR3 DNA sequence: TGTGCCAGCTCACCGCTAAATGACAGGGCGGCCTACGAGCAGTACTTC. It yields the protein CASSPLNDRAAYEQYF.

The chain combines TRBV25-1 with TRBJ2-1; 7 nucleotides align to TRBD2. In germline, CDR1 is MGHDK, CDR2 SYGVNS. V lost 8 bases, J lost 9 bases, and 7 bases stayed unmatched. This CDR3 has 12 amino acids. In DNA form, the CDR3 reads TGTGCCAGCTCTTACCGCGGGGGTGAGCAGTTCTTC. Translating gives CASSYRGGEQFF.

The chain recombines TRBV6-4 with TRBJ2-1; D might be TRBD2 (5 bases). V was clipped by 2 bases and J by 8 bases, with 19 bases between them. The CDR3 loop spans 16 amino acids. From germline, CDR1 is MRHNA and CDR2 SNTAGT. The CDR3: CASSDEEPPGEDEQFF. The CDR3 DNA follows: TGTGCCAGCAGTGACGAGGAGCCCCCCGGGGAAGATGAGCAGTTCTTC.

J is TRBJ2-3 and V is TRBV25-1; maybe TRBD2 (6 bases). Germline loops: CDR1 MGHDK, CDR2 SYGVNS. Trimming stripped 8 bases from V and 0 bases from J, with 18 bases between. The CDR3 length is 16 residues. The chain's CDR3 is CASADLSGRSTDTQYF. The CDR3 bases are TGTGCCAGCGCCGACCTTAGCGGACGTAGCACAGATACGCAGTATTTT.

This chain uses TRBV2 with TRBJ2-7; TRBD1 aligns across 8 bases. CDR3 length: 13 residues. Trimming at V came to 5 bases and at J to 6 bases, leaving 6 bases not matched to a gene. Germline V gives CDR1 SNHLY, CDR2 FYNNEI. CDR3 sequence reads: CASSRQGMGEQYF. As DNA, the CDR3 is TGTGCCAGCAGTCGACAGGGGATGGGCGAGCAGTACTTC.

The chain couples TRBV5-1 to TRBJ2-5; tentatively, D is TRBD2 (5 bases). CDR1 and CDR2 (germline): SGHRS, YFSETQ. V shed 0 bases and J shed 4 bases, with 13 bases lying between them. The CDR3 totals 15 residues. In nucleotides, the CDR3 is TGCGCCAGCAGCTTGGCTCGGGGATTAGGAGAGACCCAGTACTTC. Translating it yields CASSLARGLGETQYF.

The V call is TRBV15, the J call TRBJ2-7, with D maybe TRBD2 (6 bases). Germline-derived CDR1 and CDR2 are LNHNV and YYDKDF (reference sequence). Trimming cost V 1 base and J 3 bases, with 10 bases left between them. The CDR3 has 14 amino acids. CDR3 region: CATSRVGGNYEQYF. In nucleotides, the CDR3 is TGTGCCACCAGCAGAGTAGGCGGGAACTACGAGCAGTACTTC.

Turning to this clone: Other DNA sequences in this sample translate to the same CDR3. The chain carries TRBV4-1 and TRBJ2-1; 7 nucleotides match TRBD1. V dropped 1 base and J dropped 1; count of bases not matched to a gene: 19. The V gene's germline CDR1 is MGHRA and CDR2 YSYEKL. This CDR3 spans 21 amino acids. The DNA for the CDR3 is TGCGCCAGCAGCCAAGGGGCCTTGGCCTCTACTCCGGGACAGTCCTACAATGAGCAGTTCTTC. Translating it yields CASSQGALASTPGQSYNEQFF.

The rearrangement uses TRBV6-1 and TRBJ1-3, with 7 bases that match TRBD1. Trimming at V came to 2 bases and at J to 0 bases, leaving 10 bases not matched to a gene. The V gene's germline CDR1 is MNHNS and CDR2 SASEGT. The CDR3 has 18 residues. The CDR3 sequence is CASSETRGQKNSGNTIYF. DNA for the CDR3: TGTGCCAGCAGTGAAACGCGGGGACAGAAGAACTCTGGAAACACCATATATTTT.

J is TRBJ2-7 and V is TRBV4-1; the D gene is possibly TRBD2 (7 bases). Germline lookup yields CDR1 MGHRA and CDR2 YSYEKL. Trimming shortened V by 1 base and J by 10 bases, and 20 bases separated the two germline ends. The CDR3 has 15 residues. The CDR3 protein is CASSQGIGGVLPQYF. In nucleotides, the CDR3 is TGCGCCAGCAGCCAAGGTATAGGGGGGGTACTTCCCCAGTACTTC.